The T cell receptor beta chain described here comes from a study of blood T cell repertoires in COVID-19. Using immunoSEQ multiplex PCR, the repertoire was profiled, and TCRdb retains in-frame clones only, with some absent. The repertoire consists of 60,000 to 75,000 clones, with around 87% occurring once and the leading ten covering about 6.6%. The TCR sequence derives from a man aged 50 to 59 with active COVID-19. Sequenced: peripheral blood.

The CDR3 bases are TGTGCCAGTAAAGGGTCCAGGGTCGACTATGGCTACACCTTC. Protein sequence: CASKGSRVDYGYTF. V is TRBV19 and J is TRBJ1-2; possible D gene TRBD1, 5 bases. V was cut by 7 bases and J by 3 bases, with 15 bases left in between. There are 14 residues in the CDR3. The germline V gene has CDR1 LNHDA and CDR2 SQIVND (reference sequence).